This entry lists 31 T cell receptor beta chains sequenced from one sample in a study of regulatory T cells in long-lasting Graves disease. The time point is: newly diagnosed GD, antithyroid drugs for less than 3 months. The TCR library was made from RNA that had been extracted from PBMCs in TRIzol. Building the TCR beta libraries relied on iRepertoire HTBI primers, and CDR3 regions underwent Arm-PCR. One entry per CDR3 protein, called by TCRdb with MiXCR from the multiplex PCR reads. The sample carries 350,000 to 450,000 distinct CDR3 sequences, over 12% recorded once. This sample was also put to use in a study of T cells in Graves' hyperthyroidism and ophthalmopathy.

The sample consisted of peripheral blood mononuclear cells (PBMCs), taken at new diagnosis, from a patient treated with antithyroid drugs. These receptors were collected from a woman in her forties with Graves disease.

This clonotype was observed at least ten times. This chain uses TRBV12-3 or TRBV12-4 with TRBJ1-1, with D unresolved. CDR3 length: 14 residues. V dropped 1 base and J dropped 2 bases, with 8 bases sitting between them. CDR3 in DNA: TGTGCCAGCAGTTTAGTGGGGATAAACACTGAAGCTTTCTTT. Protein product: CASSLVGINTEAFF.

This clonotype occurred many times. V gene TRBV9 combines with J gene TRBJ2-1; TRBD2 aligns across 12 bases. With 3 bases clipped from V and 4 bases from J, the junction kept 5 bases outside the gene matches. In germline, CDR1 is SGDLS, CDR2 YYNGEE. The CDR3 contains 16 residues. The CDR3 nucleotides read TGTGCCAGCAGCGGAGGGACTAGCGGGTTTTACAATGAGCAGTTCTTC. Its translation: CASSGGTSGFYNEQFF.

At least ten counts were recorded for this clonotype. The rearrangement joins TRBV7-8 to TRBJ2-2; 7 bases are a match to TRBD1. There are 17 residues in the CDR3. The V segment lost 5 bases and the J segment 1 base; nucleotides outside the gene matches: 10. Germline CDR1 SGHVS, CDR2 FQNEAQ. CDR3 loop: CASSGSRTGLNTGELFF. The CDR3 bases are TGTGCCAGCAGCGGGAGCCGGACAGGCCTGAACACCGGGGAGCTGTTTTTT.

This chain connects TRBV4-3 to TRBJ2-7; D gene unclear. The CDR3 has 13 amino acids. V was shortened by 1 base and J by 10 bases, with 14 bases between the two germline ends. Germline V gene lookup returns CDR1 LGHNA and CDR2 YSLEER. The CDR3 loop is CASSQVLLGFQYF. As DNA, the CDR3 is TGCGCCAGCAGCCAAGTTTTGCTAGGGTTCCAGTACTTC.

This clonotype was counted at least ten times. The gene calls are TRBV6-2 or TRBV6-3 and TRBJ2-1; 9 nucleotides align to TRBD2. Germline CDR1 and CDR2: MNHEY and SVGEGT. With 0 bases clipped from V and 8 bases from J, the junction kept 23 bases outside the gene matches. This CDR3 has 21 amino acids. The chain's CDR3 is CASSYSGYGGRSGTSTYEQFF. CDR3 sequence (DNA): TGTGCCAGCAGTTACTCAGGCTACGGGGGCCGATCCGGGACTAGCACCTATGAGCAGTTCTTC.

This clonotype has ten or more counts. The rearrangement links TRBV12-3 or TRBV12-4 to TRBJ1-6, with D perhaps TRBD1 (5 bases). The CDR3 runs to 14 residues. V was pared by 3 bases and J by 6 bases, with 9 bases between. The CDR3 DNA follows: TGTGCCAGCAGTTTTACCGGGACTAATTCACCCCTCCACTTT. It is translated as CASSFTGTNSPLHF.

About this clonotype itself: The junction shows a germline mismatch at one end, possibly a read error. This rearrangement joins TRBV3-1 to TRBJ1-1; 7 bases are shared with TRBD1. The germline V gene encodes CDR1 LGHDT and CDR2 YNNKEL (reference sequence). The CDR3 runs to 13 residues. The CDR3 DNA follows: TGTGCCAGCAGCCAGGGACAGAACACTGAAGCTTCCTTT. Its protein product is CASSQGQNTEASF.

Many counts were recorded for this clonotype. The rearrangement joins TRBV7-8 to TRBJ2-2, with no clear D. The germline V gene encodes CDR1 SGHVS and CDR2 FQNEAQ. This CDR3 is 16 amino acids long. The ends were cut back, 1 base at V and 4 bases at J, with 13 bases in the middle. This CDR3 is CASSLGGYTTTGELFF. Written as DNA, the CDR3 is TGTGCCAGCAGCTTAGGCGGCTACACGACCACCGGGGAGCTGTTTTTT.

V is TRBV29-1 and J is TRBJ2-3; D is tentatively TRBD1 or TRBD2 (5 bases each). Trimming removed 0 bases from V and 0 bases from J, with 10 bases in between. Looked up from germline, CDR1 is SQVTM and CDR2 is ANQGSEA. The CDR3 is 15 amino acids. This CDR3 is CSVEDLRDSTDTQYF. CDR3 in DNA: TGCAGCGTTGAAGATTTAAGGGACAGCACAGATACGCAGTATTTT.

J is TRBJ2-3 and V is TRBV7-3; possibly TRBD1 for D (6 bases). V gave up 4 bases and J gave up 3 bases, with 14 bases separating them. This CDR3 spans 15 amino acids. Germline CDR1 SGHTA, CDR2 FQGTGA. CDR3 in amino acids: CASSSVGGSTDTQYF. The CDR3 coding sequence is TGTGCCAGCAGCTCCGTAGGGGGATCGACAGATACGCAGTATTTT.

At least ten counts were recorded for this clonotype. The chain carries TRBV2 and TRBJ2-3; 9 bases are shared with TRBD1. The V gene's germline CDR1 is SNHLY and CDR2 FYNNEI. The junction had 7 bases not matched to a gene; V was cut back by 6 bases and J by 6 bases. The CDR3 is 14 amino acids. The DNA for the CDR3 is TGTGCCAGCAGGAACGGACAGGGGTCGGATACGCAGTATTTT. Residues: CASRNGQGSDTQYF.

The CDR3 region has the DNA TGTGCCAGCAGTGGCGACAGGAACCCCGAAAAACTGTTTTTT. Translation gives CASSGDRNPEKLFF. The chain couples TRBV2 to TRBJ1-4, with D perhaps matching TRBD1 (6 bases). Germline CDR1 is SNHLY and CDR2 is FYNNEI. The CDR3 is 14 amino acids. Between the trimmed V and J ends, which lost 4 bases and 8 bases, there was a span of 14 bases.

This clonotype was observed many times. The CDR3 DNA reads as TGTGCCAGCAGGCCCCAGACCACGGTAGGGGCTGGCTACACCTTC. Translation gives CASRPQTTVGAGYTF. This chain links TRBV2 with TRBJ1-2; D may be TRBD1 (5 bases). Germline values: CDR1 SNHLY, CDR2 FYNNEI. The CDR3 length is 15 residues. V was pared by 6 bases and J by 7 bases, with 21 bases between.

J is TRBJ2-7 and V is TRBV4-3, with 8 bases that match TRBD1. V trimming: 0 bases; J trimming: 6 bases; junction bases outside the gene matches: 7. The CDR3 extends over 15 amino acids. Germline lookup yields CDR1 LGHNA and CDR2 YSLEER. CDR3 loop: CASSQDRQGAAEQYF. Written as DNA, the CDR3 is TGCGCCAGCAGCCAAGATAGGCAGGGGGCTGCCGAGCAGTACTTC.

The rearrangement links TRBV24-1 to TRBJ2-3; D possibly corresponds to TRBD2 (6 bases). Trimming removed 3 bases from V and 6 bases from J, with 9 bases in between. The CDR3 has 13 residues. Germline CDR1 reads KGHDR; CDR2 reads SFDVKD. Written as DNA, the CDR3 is TGTGCCACCAGTGATGGCGGGACCGATACGCAGTATTTT. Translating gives CATSDGGTDTQYF.

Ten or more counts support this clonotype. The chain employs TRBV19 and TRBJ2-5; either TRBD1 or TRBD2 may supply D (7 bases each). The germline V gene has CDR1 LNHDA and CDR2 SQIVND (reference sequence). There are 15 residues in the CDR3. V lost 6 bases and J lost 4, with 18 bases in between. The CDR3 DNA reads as TGTGCCAGTAGCCTCAATGCAGGGGGGGGAGAGACCCAGTACTTC. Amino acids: CASSLNAGGGETQYF. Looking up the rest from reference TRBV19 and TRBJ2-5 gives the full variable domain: DGGITQSPKYLFRKEGQNVTLSCEQNLNHDAMYWYRQDPGQGLRLIYYSQIVNDFQKGDIAEGYSVSREKKESFPLTVTSAQKNPTAFYLCASSLNAGGGETQYFGPGTRLLVL.

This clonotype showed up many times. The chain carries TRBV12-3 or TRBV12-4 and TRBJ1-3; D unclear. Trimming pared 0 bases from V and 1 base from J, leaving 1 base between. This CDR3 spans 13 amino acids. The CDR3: CASSLASGNTIYF. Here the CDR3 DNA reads TGTGCCAGCAGTTTAGCTTCTGGAAACACCATATATTTT.

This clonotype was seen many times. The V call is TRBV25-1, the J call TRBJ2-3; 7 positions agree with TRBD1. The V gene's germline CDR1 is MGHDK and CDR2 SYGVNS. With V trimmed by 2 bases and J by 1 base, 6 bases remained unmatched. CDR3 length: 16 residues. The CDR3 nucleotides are TGTGCCAGCAGTGAACTACAGGGGCTTGGCACAGATACGCAGTATTTT. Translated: CASSELQGLGTDTQYF.

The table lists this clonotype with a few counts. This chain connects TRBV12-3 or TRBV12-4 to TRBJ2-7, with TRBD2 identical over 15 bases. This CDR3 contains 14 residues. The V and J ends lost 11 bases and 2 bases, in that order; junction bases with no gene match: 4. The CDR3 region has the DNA TGTGCCGGCGGACTAGCGGGAGGGACCTACGAGCAGTACTTC. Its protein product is CAGGLAGGTYEQYF.

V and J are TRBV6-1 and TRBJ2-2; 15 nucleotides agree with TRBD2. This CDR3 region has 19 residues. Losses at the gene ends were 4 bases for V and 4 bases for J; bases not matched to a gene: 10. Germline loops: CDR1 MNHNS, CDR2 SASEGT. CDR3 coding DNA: TGTGCCAGCAGTGGGACTAGCGGGAGGGCCGAACTGAGCACCGGGGAGCTGTTTTTT. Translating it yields CASSGTSGRAELSTGELFF.

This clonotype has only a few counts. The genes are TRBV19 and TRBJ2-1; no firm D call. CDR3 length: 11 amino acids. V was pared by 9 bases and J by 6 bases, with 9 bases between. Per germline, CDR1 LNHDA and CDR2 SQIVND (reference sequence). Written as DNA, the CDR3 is TGTGCCAGCGCCTTTCTCAATGAGCAGTTCTTC. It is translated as CASAFLNEQFF.

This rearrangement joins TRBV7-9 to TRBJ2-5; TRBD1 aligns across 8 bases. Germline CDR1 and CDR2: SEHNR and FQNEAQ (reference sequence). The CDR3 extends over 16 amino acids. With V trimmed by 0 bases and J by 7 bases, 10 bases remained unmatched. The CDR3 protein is CASSLAGGQALGTQYF. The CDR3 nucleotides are TGTGCCAGCAGCTTAGCAGGGGGACAGGCTCTGGGGACCCAGTACTTC.

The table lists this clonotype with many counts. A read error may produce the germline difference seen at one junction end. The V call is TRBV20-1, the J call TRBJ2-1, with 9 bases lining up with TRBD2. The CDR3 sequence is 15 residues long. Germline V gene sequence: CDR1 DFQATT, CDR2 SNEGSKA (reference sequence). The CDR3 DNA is TGCAGTGCCAGAGTAGCGGGAGTGAGATACAATGAGCAGTTCTTC. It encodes CSARVAGVRYNEQFF.

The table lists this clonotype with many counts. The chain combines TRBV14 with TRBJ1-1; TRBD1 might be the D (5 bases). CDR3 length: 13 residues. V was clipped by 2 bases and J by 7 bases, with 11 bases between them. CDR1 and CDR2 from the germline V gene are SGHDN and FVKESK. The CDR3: CASSQLQGLEAFF. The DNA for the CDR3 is TGTGCCAGCAGCCAACTCCAGGGACTTGAAGCTTTCTTT.

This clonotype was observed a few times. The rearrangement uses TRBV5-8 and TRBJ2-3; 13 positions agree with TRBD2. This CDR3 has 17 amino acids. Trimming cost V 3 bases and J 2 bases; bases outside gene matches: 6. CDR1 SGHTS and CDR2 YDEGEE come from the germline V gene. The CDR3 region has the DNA TGTGCCAGCAGCTCCACCGGGACTAGCGGGGTCACAGATACGCAGTATTTT. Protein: CASSSTGTSGVTDTQYF.

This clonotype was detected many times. CDR3: CAISERGTGGASEQFF. In DNA form, the CDR3 reads TGTGCCATCAGTGAGCGTGGGACAGGGGGTGCATCTGAGCAGTTCTTC. The chain is built from TRBV10-3 and TRBJ2-1; 11 bases map to TRBD1. This CDR3 has 16 amino acids. V shed 2 bases, J shed 9 bases, and the junction held 9 bases outside the gene matches. Looked up from germline, CDR1 is ENHRY and CDR2 is SYGVKD.

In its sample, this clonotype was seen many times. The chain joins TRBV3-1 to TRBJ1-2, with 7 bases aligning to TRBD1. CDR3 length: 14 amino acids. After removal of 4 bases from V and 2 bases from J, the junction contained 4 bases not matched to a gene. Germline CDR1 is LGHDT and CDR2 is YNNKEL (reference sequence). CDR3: CASSPQTGNYGYTF. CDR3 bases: TGTGCCAGCAGCCCGCAGACAGGGAACTATGGCTACACCTTC.

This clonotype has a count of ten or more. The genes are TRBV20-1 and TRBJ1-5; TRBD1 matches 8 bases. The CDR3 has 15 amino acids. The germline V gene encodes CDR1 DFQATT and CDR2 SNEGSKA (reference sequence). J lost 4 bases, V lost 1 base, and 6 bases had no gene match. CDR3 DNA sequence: TGCAGTGCTAGAGTGGCGACAGGGGTTAATCAGCCCCAGCATTTT. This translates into CSARVATGVNQPQHF.

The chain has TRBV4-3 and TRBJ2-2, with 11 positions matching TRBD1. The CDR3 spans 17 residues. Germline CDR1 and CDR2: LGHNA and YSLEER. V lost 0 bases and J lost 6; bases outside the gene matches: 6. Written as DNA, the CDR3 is TGCGCCAGCAGCCAAGACCGGGGACAGGGGGTCCCCGGGGAGCTGTTTTTT. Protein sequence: CASSQDRGQGVPGELFF.

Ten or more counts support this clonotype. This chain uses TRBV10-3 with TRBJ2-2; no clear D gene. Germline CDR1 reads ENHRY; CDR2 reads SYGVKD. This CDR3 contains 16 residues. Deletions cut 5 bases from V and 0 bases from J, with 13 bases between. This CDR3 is CAISPDGDANTGELFF. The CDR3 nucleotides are TGTGCCATCAGTCCGGACGGAGACGCGAACACCGGGGAGCTGTTTTTT.

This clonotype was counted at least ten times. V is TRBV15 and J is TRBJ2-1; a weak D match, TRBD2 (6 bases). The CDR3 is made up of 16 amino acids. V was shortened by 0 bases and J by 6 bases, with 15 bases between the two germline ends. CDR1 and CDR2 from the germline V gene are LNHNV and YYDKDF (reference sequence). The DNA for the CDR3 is TGTGCCACCAGCAGAGACAACGCGGGAATGGGCAATGAGCAGTTCTTC. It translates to CATSRDNAGMGNEQFF.